These T cell receptor beta chains were read from a single sample in a study of T cells in Graves' hyperthyroidism and ophthalmopathy. Via MiXCR, TCRdb re-called the multiplex PCR reads, giving one row per CDR3 protein. The table shows hundreds of thousands of distinct CDR3 sequences, with about 16% occurring only once. Sequenced sample: blood. These receptors all stem from a woman between 25 and 40 years old with Graves' hyperthyroidism. CDR3s include the opening cysteine and the closing phenylalanine or tryptophan. The order of the fields is V gene, CDR3 length, J gene, clone size, D gene, CDR3 DNA, CDR3 protein. A D gene is named only where the DNA matches it firmly. The size entry is marked missing in some rows and otherwise reads once, few, many or a size class.

V: TRBV2; length: 16; J: TRBJ2-7; size: many; D: TRBD1; DNA: TGTGCCAGCAGCCCCGGGACAGGGGGCCATACCTACGAGCAGTACTTC; CDR3: CASSPGTGGHTYEQYF
V: TRBV12-3/TRBV12-4; length: 15; J: TRBJ2-3; size: NA; D: TRBD2; DNA: TGTGCCAGCAGTTGGTTAGCGGGAGAGGGAGATACGCAGTATTTT; CDR3: CASSWLAGEGDTQYF
V: TRBV6-1; length: 16; J: TRBJ1-1; size: NA; D: TRBD1; DNA: TGTGCCACCTCGCACCTTAGGGACAGTGGAAGGGCTGAAGCTTTCTTT; CDR3: CATSHLRDSGRAEAFF
V: TRBV27; length: 13; J: TRBJ2-7; size: few; D: TRBD2; DNA: TGTGCCAGCAGTATAGCGGGGCTCTACGAGCAGTACTTC; CDR3: CASSIAGLYEQYF
V: TRBV9; length: 16; J: TRBJ1-2; size: NA; D: NA; DNA: TGTGCCAGCAGCGTACGACGAGGGACACCGTACTATGGCTACACCTTC; CDR3: CASSVRRGTPYYGYTF
V: TRBV10-2; length: 14; J: TRBJ1-2; size: few; D: NA; DNA: TGCGCCAGCGGTTTGCGAGAGGGTGACTATGGCTACACCTTC; CDR3: CASGLREGDYGYTF
V: TRBV13; length: 13; J: TRBJ2-3; size: many; D: NA; DNA: TGTGCCAGCGGGGGCGGTAGCACAGATACGCAGTATTTT; CDR3: CASGGGSTDTQYF
V: TRBV28; length: 14; J: TRBJ2-7; size: many; D: TRBD1; DNA: TGTGCCAGCAGTTTATGGCAGGGGGATAGGGAGCAGTACTTC; CDR3: CASSLWQGDREQYF
V: TRBV30; length: 12; J: TRBJ2-7; size: many; D: TRBD2; DNA: TGTGCCTGGGGACTAGTTCGCTACGAGCAGTACTTC; CDR3: CAWGLVRYEQYF
V: TRBV11-3; length: 17; J: TRBJ2-7; size: many; D: TRBD2; DNA: TGTGCCAGCAGCTCCGGGACTAGCGGGAGGGCCGCCTACGAGCAGTACTTC; CDR3: CASSSGTSGRAAYEQYF
V: TRBV29-1; length: 14; J: TRBJ1-1; size: few; D: TRBD1; DNA: TGCAGCGTTGATGGGGACAGGGCGGACACTGAAGCTTTCTTT; CDR3: CSVDGDRADTEAFF
V: TRBV19; length: 19; J: TRBJ1-1; size: many; D: TRBD1; DNA: TGTGCCAGTAGAAAAGACCTAAGTGATGTGGGACAGGGAACGGCTGAAGCTTTCTTT; CDR3: CASRKDLSDVGQGTAEAFF
V: TRBV6-1; length: 16; J: TRBJ2-3; size: NA; D: TRBD2; DNA: TGTGCCAGCAGCCACTCTAGCGGGAGGACCTCAGATACGCAGTATTTT; CDR3: CASSHSSGRTSDTQYF
V: TRBV12-3/TRBV12-4; length: 13; J: TRBJ2-3; size: few; D: NA; DNA: TGTGCCAGCAGGAGAAGAGGGTCGGATACGCAGTATTTT; CDR3: CASRRRGSDTQYF
V: TRBV20-1; length: 12; J: TRBJ2-1; size: few; D: TRBD2; DNA: TGCAGTGCTAGAGGGGCGGGAGGGCGGCAGTTCTTC; CDR3: CSARGAGGRQFF
V: TRBV9; length: 13; J: TRBJ2-1; size: NA; D: NA; DNA: TGTGCCAGCAGCGTAGATGTGGGTTATGAGCAGTTCTTC; CDR3: CASSVDVGYEQFF
V: TRBV5-1; length: 13; J: TRBJ2-7; size: NA; D: NA; DNA: TGCGCCAGCAGCTTGTCAGAAGGAGTGGAGCAGTACTTC; CDR3: CASSLSEGVEQYF
V: TRBV20-1; length: 14; J: TRBJ2-1; size: NA; D: TRBD2; DNA: TGCAGTGCTAGCGGTAGCGGGGGTTACAATGAGCAGTTCTTC; CDR3: CSASGSGGYNEQFF
V: TRBV27; length: 14; J: TRBJ1-4; size: many; D: NA; DNA: TGTGCCAGCATCAACGAAGGGACACGTGAAAAACTGTTTTTT; CDR3: CASINEGTREKLFF
V: TRBV6-1; length: 18; J: TRBJ2-5; size: many; D: TRBD2; DNA: TGTGCCAGCACCTTACGGGATTTTAGCGGGAGGGGTTCGGAGACCCAGTACTTC; CDR3: CASTLRDFSGRGSETQYF
V: TRBV14; length: 13; J: TRBJ1-3; size: NA; D: NA; DNA: TGTGCCAGCAGGTCGAGTTCTGGAAACACCATATATTTT; CDR3: CASRSSSGNTIYF
V: TRBV6-1; length: 14; J: TRBJ2-7; size: NA; D: NA; DNA: TGTGCCGCTTCCAACCCCGGGGTGTCCTACGAGCAGTACTTC; CDR3: CAASNPGVSYEQYF
V: TRBV28; length: 15; J: TRBJ2-5; size: NA; D: TRBD2; DNA: TGTGCCAGCAGTCCCAGCGGGAGGGCCGGGGAGACCCAGTACTTC; CDR3: CASSPSGRAGETQYF
V: TRBV7-9; length: 13; J: TRBJ1-1; size: NA; D: TRBD1; DNA: TGTGCCAGCAGCTTAGATAGGGGGCCGGGAGCTTTCTTT; CDR3: CASSLDRGPGAFF
V: TRBV20-1; length: 19; J: TRBJ2-3; size: many; D: TRBD2; DNA: TGCAGTGCTAGACAGATATTAGTACTAGCGGGAGGGCGCACAGATACGCAGTATTTT; CDR3: CSARQILVLAGGRTDTQYF
V: TRBV6-1; length: 18; J: TRBJ2-3; size: many; D: TRBD2; DNA: TGTGCCAGCACCCCCCCAGCGGGAGGGTCCTCTAGCACAGATACGCAGTATTTT; CDR3: CASTPPAGGSSSTDTQYF
V: TRBV20-1; length: 16; J: TRBJ2-2; size: few; D: TRBD1; DNA: TGCAGTGCTAGCAAAACCGGGACAGGGAACACCGGGGAGCTGTTTTTT; CDR3: CSASKTGTGNTGELFF
V: TRBV6-1; length: 15; J: TRBJ1-6; size: few; D: NA; DNA: TGTGCCAGCAGCCCAACAGGGATCGGAAATTCACCCCTCCACTTT; CDR3: CASSPTGIGNSPLHF
V: TRBV20-1; length: 13; J: TRBJ2-2; size: NA; D: NA; DNA: TGCAGTGCTATCTACAGTAACACCGGGGAGCTGTTTTTT; CDR3: CSAIYSNTGELFF
V: TRBV28; length: 15; J: TRBJ2-5; size: NA; D: TRBD2; DNA: TGTGCCAGCAGTGCCCTCGGGACTAGACAAGAGACCCAGTACTTC; CDR3: CASSALGTRQETQYF
V: TRBV25-1; length: 16; J: TRBJ2-1; size: NA; D: TRBD2; DNA: TGTGCCAGCAGTGACCCCAGGACGGGGGGGGACAATGAGCAGTTCTTC; CDR3: CASSDPRTGGDNEQFF
V: TRBV10-1; length: 13; J: TRBJ2-7; size: few; D: NA; DNA: TGCGCCAGCAGTGAGTCGCACTCCTACGAGCAGTACTTC; CDR3: CASSESHSYEQYF
V: TRBV6-1; length: 15; J: TRBJ1-1; size: many; D: NA; DNA: TGTGCCAGCAGTTACTGGAAGGGCTCCAACACTGAAGCTTTCTTT; CDR3: CASSYWKGSNTEAFF
V: TRBV5-1; length: 14; J: TRBJ1-4; size: many; D: NA; DNA: TGCGCCAGCAGCTTGGAAGCAACTAATGAAAAACTGTTTTTT; CDR3: CASSLEATNEKLFF
V: TRBV12-3/TRBV12-4; length: 14; J: TRBJ1-5; size: NA; D: TRBD1; DNA: TGTGCCAGCAGCCGCGGACAGGGGGTTCAGCCCCAGCATTTT; CDR3: CASSRGQGVQPQHF
V: TRBV7-9; length: 15; J: TRBJ1-5; size: NA; D: NA; DNA: TGTGCCAGCAGCCACGGTCCTGGAAGTTATCAGCCCCAGCATTTT; CDR3: CASSHGPGSYQPQHF
V: TRBV2; length: 16; J: TRBJ2-7; size: many; D: NA; DNA: TGTGCCAGCATGTCTAGGGAACAGACATACTCCTACGAGCAGTACTTC; CDR3: CASMSREQTYSYEQYF
V: TRBV6-1; length: 16; J: TRBJ2-1; size: NA; D: TRBD1; DNA: TGTGCCAGCAGTTCCTTCCGGGACAGGGGTTCCAATGAGCAGTTCTTC; CDR3: CASSSFRDRGSNEQFF
V: TRBV11-2; length: 12; J: TRBJ2-7; size: many; D: NA; DNA: TGTGCCAGCAGCCCCGTAGAGTACGAGCAGTACTTC; CDR3: CASSPVEYEQYF
V: TRBV6-1; length: 13; J: TRBJ1-3; size: once; D: NA; DNA: TGTGCCAGCATGGGGCGCTCTGGAAACACCATATATTTT; CDR3: CASMGRSGNTIYF
V: TRBV20-1; length: 16; J: TRBJ2-7; size: many; D: TRBD2; DNA: TGCAGTGCCAGAGGGGGGCTAGCGGGTATCATTGCCGAGCAGTACTTC; CDR3: CSARGGLAGIIAEQYF